These 2 T cell receptor beta chains were all obtained from the same sample, sequenced in a study of cytomegalovirus exposure and HLA in healthy donors. Using immunoSEQ multiplex PCR, the repertoire was profiled, and TCRdb retains in-frame clones only, with some absent. In the table there are about 130,000 clones, roughly 90% of which are singletons. Sequencing input: PBMCs. Every receptor here comes from a young man in good health and CMV-seronegative.

CDR3 sequence reads: CASRPTGGRNEQFF. The CDR3 DNA reads as TGTGCCAGTAGGCCGACAGGGGGCCGCAATGAGCAGTTCTTC. The rearrangement uses TRBV19 and TRBJ2-1; 10 nucleotides align to TRBD1. The ends lost 6 bases at V and 6 bases at J; junction bases unmatched: 5. The V gene's germline CDR1 is LNHDA and CDR2 SQIVND (reference sequence). This CDR3 has 14 residues.

The chain is built from TRBV6-5 and TRBJ1-1; D is unclear. Germline V CDR1 and CDR2: MNHEY, SVGAGI. V gave up 4 bases and J gave up 8 bases, with 17 bases separating them. This CDR3 comprises 14 residues. The CDR3 nucleotides read TGTGCCAGCAGTTCGGACCGCGGACGGAGGGAAGCTTTCTTT. Translating it yields CASSSDRGRREAFF.